The 32 T cell receptor beta chains below come from one sample, sequenced in a study of cytomegalovirus exposure and HLA in healthy donors. PCR used 60 Vbeta primers and 13 Jbeta primers. Assay used: immunoSEQ multiplex PCR; TCRdb lists only in-frame clones, some missing. The table lists under 150,000 clones, 70% to 80% of them singletons. Sequenced material: PBMCs. The receptors stem from a woman in her 50s in good health and CMV-seropositive.

V gene TRBV7-2 combines with J gene TRBJ2-5, with D perhaps TRBD1 (5 bases). Germline V CDR1 and CDR2: SGHTA, FQGNSA. V lost 5 bases to trimming and J lost 1 base, with 17 bases between them. The CDR3 length is 16 residues. The CDR3 sequence is CASSPGYGQGQETQYF. The CDR3 nucleotides are TGTGCCAGCAGCCCAGGATACGGGCAGGGCCAAGAGACCCAGTACTTC.

J is TRBJ1-6 and V is TRBV6-1, with a possible D match to TRBD1 (5 bases). V was cut by 7 bases and J by 7 bases, with 14 bases left in between. CDR1 MNHNS and CDR2 SASEGT come from the germline V gene. The CDR3 spans 14 residues. Written as DNA, the CDR3 is TGTGCCAGCATAGAAGGGGTAGGCAATTCACCCCTCCACTTT. It encodes CASIEGVGNSPLHF.

V and J are TRBV5-4 and TRBJ2-2, with D possibly matching TRBD1 (6 bases). Trimming removed 4 bases at V and 7 bases at J, with 20 bases between. Germline lookup yields CDR1 SGHNT and CDR2 YYREEE (reference sequence). The CDR3 has 16 amino acids. The CDR3 reads CASSPSTGRTVGELFF. The CDR3 DNA reads TGTGCCAGCAGCCCCTCGACCGGTAGGACAGTCGGGGAGCTGTTTTTT.

The CDR3 reads CASSRGWAEAFF. Here the CDR3 DNA reads TGTGCCAGCAGTCGAGGTTGGGCTGAAGCTTTCTTT. The chain combines TRBV6-5 with TRBJ1-1; no clear D. Germline V gives CDR1 MNHEY, CDR2 SVGAGI. The CDR3 is made up of 12 amino acids. The germline V and J ends were trimmed by 5 bases and 6 bases, with 10 bases remaining between them.

The chain uses TRBV5-4 and TRBJ2-4; D is undetermined. The V end lost 0 bases, the J end lost 8 bases, and 12 bases lay between the germline ends. The CDR3 loop spans 14 amino acids. Germline lookup yields CDR1 SGHNT and CDR2 YYREEE (reference sequence). CDR3 bases: TGTGCCAGCAGCTTGGCCGGAGTTACGGACATTCAGTACTTC. It translates to CASSLAGVTDIQYF.

The chain carries TRBV2 and TRBJ1-1, with D possibly matching TRBD1 (5 bases). The CDR3 is 14 residues long. The V and J ends lost 6 bases and 3 bases respectively, with 14 bases between them. Germline CDR1 reads SNHLY; CDR2 reads FYNNEI. The CDR3 DNA is TGTGCCAGCAGAGGGTTGGGGCAGGACACTGAAGCTTTCTTT. It encodes CASRGLGQDTEAFF.

This CDR3 reads CASSSLVSAGNTEAFF. In nucleotides, the CDR3 is TGTGCCAGCAGCTCGTTAGTCAGCGCGGGGAACACTGAAGCTTTCTTT. The gene calls are TRBV5-6 and TRBJ1-1; D is unclear. From germline, CDR1 is SGHDT and CDR2 YYEEEE. V was clipped by 3 bases and J by 1 base, with 16 bases between them. This CDR3 spans 16 amino acids.

This clone was found once. Other DNA sequences from this sample encode an identical CDR3 as well. The rearrangement uses TRBV18 and TRBJ2-3, with TRBD2 matching 10 bases. Trimming at V came to 5 bases and at J to 4 bases, leaving 6 bases not matched to a gene. CDR1 is KGHSH, CDR2 LQKENI, per germline. The CDR3 totals 15 residues. CDR3 bases: TGTGCCAGCTCAACGAGCGGGGGGGCCTCAGATACGCAGTATTTT. It encodes CASSTSGGASDTQYF.

This clone has just a few counts. V is TRBV5-1 and J is TRBJ2-7, with 11 bases matching TRBD1. This CDR3 is built from 15 residues. J gave up 3 bases and V 0 bases, and 2 bases lay outside the gene matches. The germline V gene has CDR1 SGHRS and CDR2 YFSETQ. This chain's CDR3 is CASSLGGTGGYEQYF. In nucleotides, the CDR3 is TGCGCCAGCAGCTTGGGGGGGACAGGGGGCTACGAGCAGTACTTC.

V gene TRBV19 combines with J gene TRBJ2-7; weak D call: TRBD2 (6 bases). Germline CDR1 and CDR2: LNHDA and SQIVND (reference sequence). The CDR3 spans 15 residues. V was trimmed by 5 bases and J by 2 bases, leaving 16 bases between them. The CDR3 DNA reads TGTGCCAGTAGTGGCCTACGGCGGGGCGCCTACGAGCAGTACTTC. This sequence encodes CASSGLRRGAYEQYF.

This rearrangement joins TRBV6-5 to TRBJ2-1, with D tentatively TRBD2 (5 bases). Per germline, CDR1 MNHEY and CDR2 SVGAGI. This CDR3 is 12 amino acids long. Trimming left V 0 bases short and J 14 bases short, with 11 bases between. The CDR3 sequence is CASSYSRGIKFF. CDR3 nucleotide sequence: TGTGCCAGCAGTTACTCGCGAGGGATTAAGTTCTTC.

This rearrangement joins TRBV7-2 to TRBJ1-1, with a weak D call TRBD1 (6 bases). The CDR3 is made up of 14 amino acids. V lost 4 bases and J 1 base, leaving 10 bases between the germline ends. CDR1 is SGHTA, CDR2 FQGNSA, per germline. The chain's CDR3 is CASSSRDTNTEAFF. CDR3 in DNA: TGTGCCAGCAGCTCCCGGGACACGAACACTGAAGCTTTCTTT.

The CDR3 DNA follows: TGCGCCAGCACCAATATAGCGGGGGGTAGGACCCAGTACTTC. Its translation: CASTNIAGGRTQYF. V gene TRBV5-1 combines with J gene TRBJ2-5; TRBD2 matches 10 bases. Germline V gene sequence: CDR1 SGHRS, CDR2 YFSETQ. The length of the CDR3 is 14 residues. Trimming took 6 bases from V and 7 from J; bases not matched to a gene: 9.

The chain couples TRBV5-4 to TRBJ1-2; D perhaps matches TRBD1 (6 bases). V lost 5 bases and J 2 bases, leaving 13 bases between the germline ends. This CDR3 is built from 14 residues. Germline CDR1 reads SGHNT; CDR2 reads YYREEE (reference sequence). The DNA for the CDR3 is TGTGCCAGCAGTCCTGGCCAGGGGAACTATGGCTACACCTTC. Translation gives CASSPGQGNYGYTF.

The chain has TRBV28 and TRBJ2-7; D is undetermined. The V and J ends lost 9 bases and 6 bases respectively, with 15 bases between them. The CDR3 contains 12 residues. CDR1 is MDHEN and CDR2 is SYDVKM in the germline V gene. The CDR3 coding sequence is TGTGCCAGTTCCCTCCCCAGAGGCGAGCAGTACTTC. Its translation: CASSLPRGEQYF.

This clone was picked up a small number of times. The chain links TRBV27 to TRBJ1-1; unclear D gene. This CDR3 comprises 14 residues. The V gene's germline CDR1 is MNHEY and CDR2 SMNVEV (reference sequence). Trimming shortened V by 0 bases and J by 4 bases, and 9 bases separated the two germline ends. The CDR3 bases are TGTGCCAGCAGTTTATCGATCGGGATCACTGAAGCTTTCTTT. This codes for CASSLSIGITEAFF.

The chain recombines TRBV19 with TRBJ1-5; TRBD1 aligns across 10 bases. This CDR3 region has 18 residues. CDR1 and CDR2 from the germline V gene are LNHDA and SQIVND (reference sequence). With V trimmed by 5 bases and J by 2 bases, 12 bases remained unmatched. The CDR3 loop reads CASSGRQGAVGGNQPQHF. The CDR3 DNA reads TGTGCCAGTAGTGGCAGACAGGGGGCGGTTGGAGGCAATCAGCCCCAGCATTTT.

The chain recombines TRBV4-1 with TRBJ2-3; 12 bases map to TRBD2. CDR3 length equals 18 residues. CDR1 is MGHRA, CDR2 YSYEKL, per germline. V gave up 6 bases and J gave up 5 bases; unmatched junction bases: 15. This CDR3 reads CASRLTRLAGGIGDTQYF. DNA for the CDR3: TGCGCCAGCAGACTAACGCGGCTAGCGGGGGGGATTGGAGATACGCAGTATTTT.

For the CDR3, the DNA is TGCAGCGTTCAGGGGGGCGAAGACTATGGCTACACCTTC. Its translation is CSVQGGEDYGYTF. The rearrangement uses TRBV29-1 and TRBJ1-2; 7 bases line up with TRBD1. Per the germline V gene, CDR1 is SQVTM and CDR2 is ANQGSEA. The V and J ends lost 5 bases and 3 bases, in that order; junction bases with no gene match: 6. The CDR3 length is 13 residues.

The rearrangement joins TRBV29-1 to TRBJ1-2; TRBD1 agrees at 8 bases. The CDR3 extends over 14 amino acids. The germline V gene encodes CDR1 SQVTM and CDR2 ANQGSEA. V trimming: 7 bases; J trimming: 6 bases; junction bases outside the gene matches: 13. As DNA, the CDR3 is TGCAGCGCGGCCCCAGGGGGCGTAAAGGATGGCTACACCTTC. This gives the protein CSAAPGGVKDGYTF.

The rearrangement joins TRBV30 to TRBJ1-1; TRBD1 is a possible D gene (6 bases). Germline CDR1 GTSNPN, CDR2 SVGIG (reference sequence). V was shortened by 2 bases and J by 1 base, with 8 bases between the two germline ends. The CDR3 consists of 13 residues. The CDR3 loop reads CAWSLQGNTEAFF. The DNA for the CDR3 is TGTGCCTGGAGTCTACAGGGGAACACTGAAGCTTTCTTT.

There are a few counts of this clone. The V call is TRBV18, the J call TRBJ1-1; D might be TRBD1 (5 bases). The CDR3 covers 15 residues. The germline gives CDR1 KGHSH, CDR2 LQKENI. V was cut by 2 bases and J by 5 bases, with 15 bases left in between. This chain's CDR3 is CASSPVDGGGTEAFF. In DNA, the CDR3 is TGTGCCAGCTCACCAGTTGACGGGGGAGGGACTGAAGCTTTCTTT.

This chain connects TRBV28 to TRBJ1-5; 10 bases are shared with TRBD1. CDR1 is MDHEN and CDR2 is SYDVKM in the germline V gene. CDR3 length: 16 residues. Trimming cost V 1 base and J 7 bases; bases outside gene matches: 7. For the CDR3, the DNA is TGTGCCAGCAGTTTATACGGGACAGGGGTTGGACAGCCCCAGCATTTT. Its protein product is CASSLYGTGVGQPQHF.

This chain uses TRBV6-5 with TRBJ2-5; no clear D. CDR3 length equals 15 residues. Germline assignment: CDR1 MNHEY and CDR2 SVGAGI. Trimming took off 5 bases at V and 5 bases at J, with 18 bases between the two ends. The CDR3 DNA reads as TGTGCCAGCAGTCTAAGTTTTGGTACCGGGGAGACCCAGTACTTC. Translating it yields CASSLSFGTGETQYF.

This clone was detected only a few times. The chain has TRBV11-2 and TRBJ2-1; possibly TRBD1 for D (5 bases). Germline V gene lookup returns CDR1 SGHAT and CDR2 FQNNGV. Trimming cost V 4 bases and J 9 bases, with 13 bases left between them. The length of the CDR3 is 13 residues. The CDR3 coding sequence is TGTGCCAGCAGCTCTTTCAGGGAAGCTGAGCAGTTCTTC. Translating gives CASSSFREAEQFF.

The rearrangement joins TRBV7-8 to TRBJ1-6, with 9 bases identical to TRBD1. Per the germline V gene, CDR1 is SGHVS and CDR2 is FQNEAQ. The CDR3 covers 16 residues. The ends lost 5 bases at V and 3 bases at J; junction bases unmatched: 5. The chain's CDR3 is CASSEQGANYNSPLHF. CDR3 coding DNA: TGTGCCAGCAGCGAACAGGGGGCTAACTATAATTCACCCCTCCACTTT.

CDR3 sequence (DNA): TGTGCCAGCAGTTTCAGGGGGCGGAACACTGAAGCTTTCTTT. Translated, it gives CASSFRGRNTEAFF. The rearrangement uses TRBV6-5 and TRBJ1-1; 8 bases line up with TRBD1. In germline, CDR1 is MNHEY, CDR2 SVGAGI. CDR3 length equals 14 residues. V gave up 4 bases and J gave up 1 base; unmatched junction bases: 2.

V and J are TRBV9 and TRBJ2-5, with no clear D. Trimming pared 4 bases from V and 2 bases from J, leaving 12 bases between. Germline CDR1 SGDLS, CDR2 YYNGEE. The CDR3 has 14 residues. CDR3: CASSSRSRQETQYF. The CDR3 coding sequence is TGTGCCAGCAGCTCTAGAAGCAGACAAGAGACCCAGTACTTC. Full variable domain (rest looked up from reference TRBV9 and TRBJ2-5): DSGVTQTPKHLITATGQRVTLRCSPRSGDLSVYWYQQSLDQGLQFLIQYYNGEERAKGNILERFSAQQFPDLHSELNLSSLELGDSALYFCASSSRSRQETQYFGPGTRLLVL.

The DNA for the CDR3 is TGTGCCAGCCCCTCAGAGGGGAGGGAGTATGAAAAACTGTTTTTT. This gives the protein CASPSEGREYEKLFF. V is TRBV7-9 and J is TRBJ1-4, with TRBD1 as a possible D gene (5 bases). CDR1 SEHNR and CDR2 FQNEAQ come from the germline V gene (reference sequence). The germline V and J ends were trimmed by 8 bases and 6 bases, with 19 bases remaining between them. This CDR3 spans 15 amino acids.

CDR3 protein: CASSPPAGGAYGYTF. CDR3 nucleotides: TGTGCCAGCTCACCCCCCGCAGGGGGCGCGTATGGCTACACCTTC. J is TRBJ1-2 and V is TRBV18, with 8 nucleotides matching TRBD1. The V gene's germline CDR1 is KGHSH and CDR2 LQKENI. V trimming: 3 bases; J trimming: 5 bases; junction bases outside the gene matches: 8. This CDR3 has 15 residues.

The rearrangement links TRBV29-1 to TRBJ1-2; D is unresolved. Germline V gene lookup returns CDR1 SQVTM and CDR2 ANQGSEA. The CDR3 is made up of 14 amino acids. V lost 6 bases and J 2 bases, leaving 16 bases between the germline ends. CDR3 DNA: TGCAGCGTCCTCGCTTTCCCGGGAAACTATGGCTACACCTTC. Its protein is CSVLAFPGNYGYTF.

The chain joins TRBV2 to TRBJ1-1; D is possibly TRBD1 (6 bases). The V gene lost 8 bases and the J gene lost 1 base, with 11 bases spanning the gap. The CDR3 sequence is 13 residues long. Germline values: CDR1 SNHLY, CDR2 FYNNEI. This CDR3 is CASRGGSNTEAFF. The CDR3 nucleotides read TGTGCCAGCCGAGGGGGATCGAACACTGAAGCTTTCTTT. Full variable domain (missing parts from reference TRBV2 and TRBJ1-1): EPEVTQTPSHQVTQMGQEVILRCVPISNHLYFYWYRQILGQKVEFLVSFYNNEISEKSEIFDDQFSVERPDGSNFTLKIRSTKLEDSAMYFCASRGGSNTEAFFGQGTRLTVV.